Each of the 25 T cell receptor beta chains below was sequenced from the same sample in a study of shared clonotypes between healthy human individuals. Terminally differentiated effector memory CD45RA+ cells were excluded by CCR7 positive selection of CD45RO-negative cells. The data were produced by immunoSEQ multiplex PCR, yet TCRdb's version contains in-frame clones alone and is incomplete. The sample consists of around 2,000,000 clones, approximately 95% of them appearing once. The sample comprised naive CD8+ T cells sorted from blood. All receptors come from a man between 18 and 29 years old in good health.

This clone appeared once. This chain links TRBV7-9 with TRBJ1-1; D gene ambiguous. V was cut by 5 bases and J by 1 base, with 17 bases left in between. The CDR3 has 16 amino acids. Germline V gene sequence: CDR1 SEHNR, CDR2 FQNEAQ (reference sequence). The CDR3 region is CASSLTAFGGNTEAFF. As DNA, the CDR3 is TGTGCCAGCAGCCTCACAGCGTTCGGTGGGAACACTGAAGCTTTCTTT.

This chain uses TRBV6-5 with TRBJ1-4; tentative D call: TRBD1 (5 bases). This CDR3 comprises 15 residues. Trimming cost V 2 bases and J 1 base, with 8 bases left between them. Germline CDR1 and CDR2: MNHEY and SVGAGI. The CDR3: CASSYVQGTNEKLFF. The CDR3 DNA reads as TGTGCCAGCAGTTACGTCCAGGGAACTAATGAAAAACTGTTTTTT.

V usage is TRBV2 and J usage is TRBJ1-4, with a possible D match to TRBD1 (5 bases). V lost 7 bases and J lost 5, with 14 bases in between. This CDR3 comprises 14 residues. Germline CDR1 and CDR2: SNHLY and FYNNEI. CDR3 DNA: TGTGCCAGCACAGACAGCGTAATGAATGAAAAACTGTTTTTT. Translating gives CASTDSVMNEKLFF. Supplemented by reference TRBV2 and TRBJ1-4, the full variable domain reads EPEVTQTPSHQVTQMGQEVILRCVPISNHLYFYWYRQILGQKVEFLVSFYNNEISEKSEIFDDQFSVERPDGSNFTLKIRSTKLEDSAMYFCASTDSVMNEKLFFGSGTQLSVL.

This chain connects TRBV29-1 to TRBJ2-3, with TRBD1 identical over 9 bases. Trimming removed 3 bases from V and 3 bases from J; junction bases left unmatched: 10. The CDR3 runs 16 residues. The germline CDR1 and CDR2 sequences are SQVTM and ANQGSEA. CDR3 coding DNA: TGCAGCGTTGAGTACAGGGGGCCGTACCAGACAGATACGCAGTATTTT. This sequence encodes CSVEYRGPYQTDTQYF.

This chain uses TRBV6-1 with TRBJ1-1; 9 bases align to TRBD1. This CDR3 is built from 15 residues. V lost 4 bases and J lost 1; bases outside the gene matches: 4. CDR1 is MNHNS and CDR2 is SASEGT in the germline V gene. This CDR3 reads CASSGTGQGNTEAFF. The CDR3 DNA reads TGTGCCAGCAGTGGAACGGGACAGGGGAACACTGAAGCTTTCTTT.

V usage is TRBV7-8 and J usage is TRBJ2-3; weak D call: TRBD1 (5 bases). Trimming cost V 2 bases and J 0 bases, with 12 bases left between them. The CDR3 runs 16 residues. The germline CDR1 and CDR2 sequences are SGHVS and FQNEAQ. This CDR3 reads CASSLLVGASTDTQYF. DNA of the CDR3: TGTGCCAGCAGCTTATTAGTAGGGGCTAGCACAGATACGCAGTATTTT.

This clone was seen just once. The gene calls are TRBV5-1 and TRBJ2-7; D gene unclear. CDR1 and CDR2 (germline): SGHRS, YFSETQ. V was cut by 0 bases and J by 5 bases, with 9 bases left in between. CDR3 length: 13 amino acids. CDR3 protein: CASSLGAFDEQYF. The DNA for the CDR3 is TGCGCCAGCAGCTTGGGTGCGTTTGACGAGCAGTACTTC.

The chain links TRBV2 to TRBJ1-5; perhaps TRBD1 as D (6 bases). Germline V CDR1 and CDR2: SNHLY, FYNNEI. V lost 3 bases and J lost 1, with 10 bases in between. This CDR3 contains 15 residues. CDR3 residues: CASSDWGASNQPQHF. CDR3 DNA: TGTGCCAGCAGTGACTGGGGGGCGAGCAATCAGCCCCAGCATTTT. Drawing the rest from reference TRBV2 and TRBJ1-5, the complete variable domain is EPEVTQTPSHQVTQMGQEVILRCVPISNHLYFYWYRQILGQKVEFLVSFYNNEISEKSEIFDDQFSVERPDGSNFTLKIRSTKLEDSAMYFCASSDWGASNQPQHFGDGTRLSIL.

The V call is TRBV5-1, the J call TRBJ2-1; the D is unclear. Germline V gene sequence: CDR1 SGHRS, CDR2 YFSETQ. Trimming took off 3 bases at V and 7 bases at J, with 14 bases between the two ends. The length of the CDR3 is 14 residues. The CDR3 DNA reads TGCGCCAGCAGCTACACTCTGGGTGGGAATGAGCAGTTCTTC. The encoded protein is CASSYTLGGNEQFF.

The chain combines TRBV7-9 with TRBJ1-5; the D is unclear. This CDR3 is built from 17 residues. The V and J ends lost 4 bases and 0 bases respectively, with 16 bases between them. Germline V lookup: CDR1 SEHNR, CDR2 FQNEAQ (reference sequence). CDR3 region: CASSSTRKDGSNQPQHF. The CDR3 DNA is TGTGCCAGCAGCTCCACCAGAAAAGACGGTAGCAATCAGCCCCAGCATTTT.

Written as DNA, the CDR3 is TGTGCCAGCAGTGAATATGTGGGAACTAGCGTCGACGAGCAGTACTTC. This encodes CASSEYVGTSVDEQYF. The rearrangement links TRBV25-1 to TRBJ2-7, with 7 bases fitting TRBD2. CDR1 MGHDK and CDR2 SYGVNS come from the germline V gene. This CDR3 has 16 residues. The V gene end was trimmed by 0 bases and the J gene end by 5 bases; junction bases not matched to a gene: 10.

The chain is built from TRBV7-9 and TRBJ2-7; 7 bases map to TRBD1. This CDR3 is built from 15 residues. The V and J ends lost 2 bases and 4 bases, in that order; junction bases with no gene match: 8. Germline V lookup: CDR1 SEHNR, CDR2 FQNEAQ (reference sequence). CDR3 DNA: TGTGCCAGCAGCTTACCGACAGGGCCTGGTTACGAGCAGTACTTC. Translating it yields CASSLPTGPGYEQYF. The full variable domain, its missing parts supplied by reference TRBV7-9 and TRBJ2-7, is DTGVSQNPRHKITKRGQNVTFRCDPISEHNRLYWYRQTLGQGPEFLTYFQNEAQLEKSRLLSDRFSAERPKGSFSTLEIQRTEQGDSAMYLCASSLPTGPGYEQYFGPGTRLTVT.

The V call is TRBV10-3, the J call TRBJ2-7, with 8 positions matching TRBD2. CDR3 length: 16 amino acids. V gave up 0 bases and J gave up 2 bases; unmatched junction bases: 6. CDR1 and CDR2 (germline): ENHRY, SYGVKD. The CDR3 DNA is TGTGCCATCAGTGAGTCAGAAGCGGGAGACCCCTACGAGCAGTACTTC. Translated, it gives CAISESEAGDPYEQYF.

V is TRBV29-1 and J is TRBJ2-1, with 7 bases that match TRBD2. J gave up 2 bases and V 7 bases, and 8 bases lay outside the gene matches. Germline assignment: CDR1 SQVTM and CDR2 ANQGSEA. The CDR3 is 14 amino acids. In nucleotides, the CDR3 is TGCAGCGCTGGGCGGGAGAACCCCTACAATGAGCAGTTCTTC. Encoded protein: CSAGRENPYNEQFF.

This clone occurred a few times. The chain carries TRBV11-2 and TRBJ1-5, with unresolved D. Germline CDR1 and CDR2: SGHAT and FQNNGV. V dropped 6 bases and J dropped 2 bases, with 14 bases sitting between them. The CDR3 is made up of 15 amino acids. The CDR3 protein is CASSPDEGGNQPQHF. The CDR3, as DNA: TGTGCCAGCAGTCCGGACGAGGGTGGCAATCAGCCCCAGCATTTT.

The CDR3 sequence: CASRPNGEAFYGYTF. CDR3 DNA: TGTGCCAGCAGGCCCAATGGTGAGGCTTTCTATGGCTACACCTTC. V gene TRBV28 combines with J gene TRBJ1-2; D remains ambiguous. CDR1 is MDHEN, CDR2 SYDVKM, per germline. CDR3 length: 15 amino acids. Trimming cost V 6 bases and J 4 bases, with 18 bases left between them.

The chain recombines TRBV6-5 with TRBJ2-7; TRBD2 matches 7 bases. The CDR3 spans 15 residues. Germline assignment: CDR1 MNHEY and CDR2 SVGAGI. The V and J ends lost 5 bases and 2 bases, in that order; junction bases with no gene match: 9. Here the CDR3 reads CASSPSSGNAYEQYF. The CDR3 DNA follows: TGTGCCAGCAGTCCCTCAAGCGGGAACGCCTACGAGCAGTACTTC.

In nucleotides, the CDR3 is TGTGCCAGCAGCTTAGGCCTAACAGGGTTCTACAATGAGCAGTTCTTC. Translating it yields CASSLGLTGFYNEQFF. The V gene is TRBV5-6, the J gene TRBJ2-1, with TRBD1 as a possible D gene (6 bases). The CDR3 covers 16 residues. The V gene's germline CDR1 is SGHDT and CDR2 YYEEEE. V was cut by 2 bases and J by 3 bases, with 15 bases left in between.

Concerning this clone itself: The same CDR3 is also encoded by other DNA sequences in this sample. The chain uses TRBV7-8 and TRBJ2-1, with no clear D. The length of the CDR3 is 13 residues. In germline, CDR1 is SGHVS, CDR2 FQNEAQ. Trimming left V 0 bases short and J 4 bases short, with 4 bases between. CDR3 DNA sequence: TGTGCCAGCAGCTTAGCCACTTACAATGAGCAGTTCTTC. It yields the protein CASSLATYNEQFF.

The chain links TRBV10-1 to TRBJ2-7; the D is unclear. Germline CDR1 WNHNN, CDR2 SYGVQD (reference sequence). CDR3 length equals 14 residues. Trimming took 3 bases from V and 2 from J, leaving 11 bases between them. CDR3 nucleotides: TGCGCCAGCAGTGAAACCGGATCAGCCTACGAGCAGTACTTC. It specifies CASSETGSAYEQYF.

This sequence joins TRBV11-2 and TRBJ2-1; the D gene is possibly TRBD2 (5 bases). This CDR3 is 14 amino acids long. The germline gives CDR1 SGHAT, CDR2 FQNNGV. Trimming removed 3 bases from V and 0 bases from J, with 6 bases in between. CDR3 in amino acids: CASSLGSSYNEQFF. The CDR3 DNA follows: TGTGCCAGCAGCTTGGGGAGCTCCTACAATGAGCAGTTCTTC.

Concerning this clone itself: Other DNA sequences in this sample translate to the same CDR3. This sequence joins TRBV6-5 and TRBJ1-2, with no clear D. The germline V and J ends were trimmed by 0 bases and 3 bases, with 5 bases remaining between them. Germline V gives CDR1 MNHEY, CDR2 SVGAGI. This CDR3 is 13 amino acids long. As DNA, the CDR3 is TGTGCCAGCAGTTACTCGGAATACTATGGCTACACCTTC. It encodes CASSYSEYYGYTF.

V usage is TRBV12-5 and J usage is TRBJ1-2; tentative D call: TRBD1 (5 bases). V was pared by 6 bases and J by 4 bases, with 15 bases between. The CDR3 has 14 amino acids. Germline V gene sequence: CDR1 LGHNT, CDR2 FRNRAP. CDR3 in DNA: TGTGCTAGTGGACCTCTTCAGGGACTCTATGGCTACACCTTC. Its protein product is CASGPLQGLYGYTF.

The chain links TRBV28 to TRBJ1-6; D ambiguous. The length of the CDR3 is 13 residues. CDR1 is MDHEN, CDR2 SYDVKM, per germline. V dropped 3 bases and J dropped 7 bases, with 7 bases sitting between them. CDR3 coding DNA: TGTGCCAGCAGTTTTAGGTCCAATTCACCCCTCCACTTT. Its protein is CASSFRSNSPLHF.

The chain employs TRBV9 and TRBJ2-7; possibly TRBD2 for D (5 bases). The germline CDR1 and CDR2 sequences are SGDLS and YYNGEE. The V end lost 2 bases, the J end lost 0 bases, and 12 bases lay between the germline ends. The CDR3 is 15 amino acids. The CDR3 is CASSVVPGNSYEQYF. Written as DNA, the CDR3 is TGTGCCAGCAGCGTCGTCCCGGGGAACTCCTACGAGCAGTACTTC.